Presented here are 10 T cell receptor beta chains from one specimen sequenced in a study of OX40 agonist ivuxolimab in advanced cancers. Here immunoSEQ multiplex PCR was the method, and the copy in TCRdb shows in-frame clones only, minus some. Of 35,000 to 45,000 clones listed, about nine tenths were seen once; the top ten hold about 30%. The specimen comprised CD4+ or CD8+ T cells sorted from blood, sampled in a trial of the OX40 agonist ivuxolimab. These receptors all stem from an adult with an advanced solid tumor such as melanoma, head and neck, liver or kidney cancer.

The rearrangement links TRBV4-2 to TRBJ2-4, with D uncertain. From germline, CDR1 is LGHNA and CDR2 YNFKEQ. This CDR3 spans 14 amino acids. Deletions cut 3 bases from V and 1 base from J, with 7 bases between. The CDR3 reads CASSHVGAKNIQYF. CDR3 sequence (DNA): TGTGCCAGCAGCCACGTGGGGGCCAAAAACATTCAGTACTTC.

The chain is built from TRBV11-2 and TRBJ2-4, with D tentatively TRBD2 (6 bases). V lost 5 bases and J lost 6, with 11 bases in between. Germline CDR1 reads SGHAT; CDR2 reads FQNNGV. The CDR3 runs 13 residues. CDR3 DNA: TGTGCCAGCAGCCTCTCGGAGGGAAACATTCAGTACTTC. Its translation: CASSLSEGNIQYF. Filled out from reference TRBV11-2 and TRBJ2-4, the complete variable domain reads EAGVAQSPRYKIIEKRQSVAFWCNPISGHATLYWYQQILGQGPKLLIQFQNNGVVDDSQLPKDRFSAERLKGVDSTLKIQPAKLEDSAVYLCASSLSEGNIQYFGAGTRLSVL.

This chain uses TRBV28 with TRBJ2-7; D is ambiguous. The CDR3 contains 15 residues. V was clipped by 3 bases and J by 4 bases, with 16 bases between them. Germline values: CDR1 MDHEN, CDR2 SYDVKM. The CDR3 DNA reads TGTGCCAGCAGTTTTCCTGGGCCCGTAGGGTACGAGCAGTACTTC. It is translated as CASSFPGPVGYEQYF.

The chain carries TRBV10-3 and TRBJ1-2; D not certain. CDR3 length: 14 residues. V was clipped by 4 bases and J by 2 bases, with 11 bases between them. Per the germline V gene, CDR1 is ENHRY and CDR2 is SYGVKD. The CDR3 spells CAISAPDGNYGYTF. Written as DNA, the CDR3 is TGTGCCATCAGTGCCCCGGACGGGAACTATGGCTACACCTTC.

The chain uses TRBV5-6 and TRBJ2-7, with unresolved D. This CDR3 has 14 residues. Trimming took off 4 bases at V and 3 bases at J, with 14 bases between the two ends. The germline V gene has CDR1 SGHDT and CDR2 YYEEEE. The CDR3 protein is CASSLTTVNYEQYF. The CDR3, as DNA: TGTGCCAGCAGCCTTACGACCGTCAACTACGAGCAGTACTTC.

The V and J genes are TRBV6-5 and TRBJ2-4; D possibly corresponds to TRBD2 (7 bases). V was trimmed by 0 bases and J by 5 bases, leaving 11 bases between them. This CDR3 is 15 amino acids long. Germline lookup yields CDR1 MNHEY and CDR2 SVGAGI. The CDR3 here is CASSYSGGGENIQYF. The CDR3 nucleotides are TGTGCCAGCAGTTACTCGGGAGGGGGGGAAAACATTCAGTACTTC.

The V call is TRBV27, the J call TRBJ2-3; D uncertain. The V end lost 5 bases, the J end lost 1 base, and 22 bases lay between the germline ends. CDR3 length: 18 amino acids. Germline CDR1 reads MNHEY; CDR2 reads SMNVEV (reference sequence). CDR3 sequence (DNA): TGTGCCAGCAGTCCCAAGGCGGCCCAAACGCCCCGCACAGATACGCAGTATTTT. It translates to CASSPKAAQTPRTDTQYF.

This chain connects TRBV28 to TRBJ1-2, with 8 bases identical to TRBD1. The CDR3 consists of 16 residues. Germline-derived CDR1 and CDR2 are MDHEN and SYDVKM. V lost 5 bases, J lost 7 bases, and 15 bases stayed unmatched. The CDR3 bases are TGTGCCAGCAGTCCGCCGATTTCAGGGGGCAGGGGTGGCTACACCTTC. Protein: CASSPPISGGRGGYTF.

This clone was seen a handful of times. The chain has TRBV5-1 and TRBJ1-3; D is perhaps TRBD1 (6 bases). Germline CDR1 and CDR2: SGHRS and YFSETQ. Deletions cut 5 bases from V and 4 bases from J, with 16 bases between. The CDR3 length is 15 residues. The CDR3 here is CASSLGGTTGNTIYF. For the CDR3, the DNA is TGCGCCAGCAGTCTGGGCGGGACAACCGGAAACACCATATATTTT.

The V and J genes are TRBV27 and TRBJ1-5, with 10 bases matching TRBD1. There are 15 residues in the CDR3. J was trimmed by 4 bases and V by 2 bases; bases with no gene match: 2. Germline assignment: CDR1 MNHEY and CDR2 SMNVEV (reference sequence). The CDR3 DNA reads as TGTGCCAGCAGTTTAACGGGACAGGGGAATCAGCCCCAGCATTTT. Amino acids: CASSLTGQGNQPQHF.